This TCR beta chain comes out of a study of PD-L1 blockade in urothelial cancer. Some clones are missing from TCRdb's copy, which holds only in-frame ones; the method was immunoSEQ multiplex PCR. The repertoire holds about 52,000 clones, with about 80% as singletons. This material consisted of PBMCs, taken around atezolizumab (anti-PD-L1) treatment. The clonotype comes from a man aged 35 to 55 with urothelial cancer.

As DNA, the CDR3 is TGTGCCAGCTCCCCCGGACAGGGGATCGTTGAAAAACTGTTTTTT. It codes for CASSPGQGIVEKLFF. The chain joins TRBV18 to TRBJ1-4; 9 nucleotides line up with TRBD1. Germline V gives CDR1 KGHSH, CDR2 LQKENI. Trimming at V came to 6 bases and at J to 7 bases, leaving 9 bases not matched to a gene. The CDR3 covers 15 residues.